The 8 T cell receptor beta chains below were found in one sample sequenced in a study of T cells in localized non-small cell lung cancer. This table comes from immunoSEQ multiplex PCR, and its TCRdb copy is limited to in-frame clones, with some not included. The sample shows about 1,000 clones, 25% of them seen only once. The input for sequencing was normal lung tissue next to the tumor, taken before any cancer treatment. These receptors all stem from a woman between 40 and 69 years old with stage III squamous cell lung carcinoma.

In this sample, this clone turned up a few times. The CDR3 DNA follows: TGTGCCAGCAGCCGGGGCCAAAATGAGCAGTTCTTC. Protein sequence: CASSRGQNEQFF. The chain links TRBV9 to TRBJ2-1; perhaps D is TRBD1 or TRBD2 (5 bases each). The germline V gene encodes CDR1 SGDLS and CDR2 YYNGEE. The germline V and J ends were trimmed by 4 bases and 7 bases, with 9 bases remaining between them. CDR3 length equals 12 residues. Filled out from reference TRBV9 and TRBJ2-1, the complete variable domain reads DSGVTQTPKHLITATGQRVTLRCSPRSGDLSVYWYQQSLDQGLQFLIQYYNGEERAKGNILERFSAQQFPDLHSELNLSSLELGDSALYFCASSRGQNEQFFGPGTRLTVL.

The chain combines TRBV30 with TRBJ1-1; no firm D call. This CDR3 has 13 amino acids. Trimming removed 2 bases from V and 1 base from J, with 8 bases in between. The germline CDR1 and CDR2 sequences are GTSNPN and SVGIG (reference sequence). The CDR3 DNA follows: TGTGCCTGGAGTCGGGAATGGAACACTGAAGCTTTCTTT. Encoded protein: CAWSREWNTEAFF.

The chain is built from TRBV29-1 and TRBJ2-1; 7 bases line up with TRBD1. This CDR3 has 12 amino acids. Germline V gene data show CDR1 as SQVTM and CDR2 as ANQGSEA. Trimming at V came to 4 bases and at J to 4 bases, leaving 1 base not matched to a gene. This CDR3 is CSVGQGYNEQFF. The CDR3 nucleotides are TGCAGCGTTGGACAGGGTTACAATGAGCAGTTCTTC.

This clone was picked up a small number of times. The rearrangement links TRBV11-3 to TRBJ2-2; D is perhaps TRBD1 or TRBD2 (5 bases each). The CDR3 totals 16 residues. CDR1 and CDR2 (germline): SGHNT, YENEEA. V was pared by 5 bases and J by 4 bases, with 17 bases between. As DNA, the CDR3 is TGTGCCAGCAGCACGGGACGGAAAATTTTCACCGGGGAGCTGTTTTTT. It yields the protein CASSTGRKIFTGELFF.

This clone was seen more than once but under ten times. The rearrangement links TRBV6-8 to TRBJ1-1; possible D gene TRBD1, 6 bases. V was shortened by 6 bases and J by 3 bases, with 11 bases between the two germline ends. This CDR3 comprises 13 residues. Germline-derived CDR1 and CDR2 are MNHGY and SAAAGT. DNA of the CDR3: TGTGCCAGCAGACGGGACACCTACACTGAAGCTTTCTTT. Its protein product is CASRRDTYTEAFF.

This clone has a single count. The J gene is TRBJ2-2, the V gene TRBV18, with 8 nucleotides matching TRBD1. Trimming took 8 bases from V and 7 from J; bases not matched to a gene: 12. CDR3 length equals 15 residues. The germline V gene has CDR1 KGHSH and CDR2 LQKENI. The CDR3 DNA sequence: TGTGCCAGCGTTCGGGCACCGACAGGGGTCGGGGAGCTGTTTTTT. This sequence encodes CASVRAPTGVGELFF.

By sample share, this clone is large. The rearrangement uses TRBV6-8 and TRBJ2-7; weak D call: TRBD1 (6 bases). Looked up from germline, CDR1 is MNHGY and CDR2 is SAAAGT. The CDR3 sequence is 13 residues long. V lost 8 bases to trimming and J lost 0 bases, with 11 bases between them. This CDR3 is CASLPGASYEQYF. The CDR3 DNA reads as TGTGCCAGCCTACCAGGGGCCTCCTACGAGCAGTACTTC.

This rearrangement joins TRBV7-5 to TRBJ1-4; TRBD1 reflects the table's D call only, with no check against the DNA. TRBV7-5 is a known pseudogene. This CDR3 contains 16 residues. CDR3 region: CASSGKGASGYEKLFF. In DNA form, the CDR3 reads TGTGCCAGCAGTGGTAAGGGGGCCTCAGGGTATGAAAAACTGTTTTTT.